The clone carrying this TCR beta chain has just a few counts. The data were obtained in a study of shared T cell receptors in the human thymus. Sequencing was performed with immunoSEQ multiplex PCR; in TCRdb, only in-frame clones are kept and a portion is missing. Here the sample spans hundreds of thousands of clones, around 87% being singletons. The same specimen was also included in a second study, on human thymus T cells. That paper notes: Thymic and blood repertoires showed apparently biased V and J gene usage. Related research has reported that thymic repertoires overlap highly among unrelated individuals.

Sequenced input: thymocytes. The TCR was taken from a boy in the first two years of life with a congenital heart defect.

CDR3 sequence (DNA): TGTGCCAGCAGCGAGTCCCACAGGGGGCGGATTTCATACAATGAGCAGTTCTTC. Its protein is CASSESHRGRISYNEQFF. The chain joins TRBV7-3 to TRBJ2-1, with 9 bases aligning to TRBD1. The length of the CDR3 is 18 residues. The V segment lost 5 bases and the J segment 4 bases; nucleotides outside the gene matches: 15. The germline gives CDR1 SGHTA, CDR2 FQGTGA.